These T cell receptor beta chains were read from a single sample in a study of beta chain features in type 1 diabetes. The method was immunoSEQ multiplex PCR; TCRdb's version includes in-frame clones alone and lacks a portion of them. This repertoire shows under 250,000 clones, 13% to 15% found once; its top ten account for around 0.03%. The sample comprised naive CD4+ T cells from blood. The receptors here all came from a middle-aged woman in good health. Both conserved end residues are part of each CDR3. D genes are given only for firm matches. Part of the rows lack a size; the others show once, few, many or a class for expanded clones.

v_gene	abundance	d_gene	j_gene	CDR3aa	CDR3nt
TRBV5-1	NA	TRBD2	TRBJ2-1	CASSLVAGAYNEQFF	TGCGCCAGCAGCTTGGTTGCGGGGGCCTACAATGAGCAGTTCTTC
TRBV7-2	NA	TRBD1	TRBJ2-7	CASSSQGGGYEQYF	TGTGCCAGCAGCTCACAGGGGGGAGGCTACGAGCAGTACTTC
TRBV18	few	TRBD1	TRBJ1-1	CASSPGTGDANTEAFF	TGTGCCAGCTCACCGGGGACAGGGGACGCGAACACTGAAGCTTTCTTT
TRBV19	few	TRBD1	TRBJ2-7	CASSSRDRPTYEQYF	TGTGCCAGTAGTAGCCGGGACAGGCCCACCTACGAGCAGTACTTC
TRBV6-1	NA	NA	TRBJ2-6	CASSEVGEGPSGANVLTF	TGTGCCAGCAGTGAAGTGGGAGAGGGCCCCTCTGGGGCCAACGTCCTGACTTTC
TRBV5-1	NA	TRBD1	TRBJ2-7	CASSPGQGDEQYF	TGCGCCAGCAGCCCGGGACAGGGGGACGAGCAGTACTTC
TRBV7-6	NA	NA	TRBJ2-2	CASSLAPANTGELFF	TGTGCCAGCAGCTTAGCGCCGGCGAACACCGGGGAGCTGTTTTTT
TRBV18	NA	TRBD1	TRBJ2-3	CASSLGQGATDTQYF	TGTGCCAGCTCACTGGGACAGGGGGCCACAGATACGCAGTATTTT
TRBV5-1	few	NA	TRBJ2-5	CASRKDGEETQYF	TGCGCCAGCCGAAAGGACGGGGAAGAGACCCAGTACTTC
TRBV5-1	few	TRBD2	TRBJ2-7	CASSPAGGSYEQYF	TGCGCCAGCAGCCCGGCGGGAGGGAGCTACGAGCAGTACTTC
TRBV5-1	few	TRBD1	TRBJ1-2	CASDPGQGARGYTF	TGCGCCAGCGATCCGGGACAGGGGGCAAGGGGCTACACCTTC
TRBV2	few	TRBD2	TRBJ2-5	CASSGVAGGFQETQYF	TGTGCCAGCAGTGGGGTAGCGGGGGGGTTCCAAGAGACCCAGTACTTC
TRBV6-5	NA	NA	TRBJ2-3	CASSGRDLQWDTQYF	TGTGCCAGCAGTGGCCGGGACTTGCAGTGGGATACGCAGTATTTT
TRBV5-1	NA	NA	TRBJ1-1	CASSRLSPQTVEAFF	TGCGCCAGCTCTAGGTTAAGTCCGCAAACTGTTGAAGCTTTCTTT
TRBV7-8	few	TRBD2	TRBJ2-3	CASSLSSLAGQDTQYF	TGTGCCAGCAGCTTAAGTTCCCTAGCGGGACAAGATACGCAGTATTTT
TRBV4-3	few	NA	TRBJ2-6	CASSQTSPVALAANVLTF	TGCGCCAGCAGCCAAACTAGTCCCGTCGCTCTCGCGGCCAACGTCCTGACTTTC
TRBV5-1	few	TRBD1	TRBJ1-1	CASSWGQGTEAFF	TGCGCCAGCAGCTGGGGACAGGGCACTGAAGCTTTCTTT
TRBV5-1	NA	TRBD1	TRBJ2-1	CASSSNSGGNEQFF	TGCGCCAGCAGCTCCAACTCAGGGGGCAATGAGCAGTTCTTC
TRBV6-5	few	TRBD2	TRBJ2-7	CASRRGAYEQYF	TGTGCCAGCAGACGGGGGGCCTACGAGCAGTACTTC
TRBV19	NA	NA	TRBJ2-7	CASSRPQGDEQYF	TGTGCCAGTAGTCGCCCACAGGGCGACGAGCAGTACTTC
TRBV19	NA	TRBD1	TRBJ2-1	CASRRQGAGSGQFF	TGTGCCAGTAGGAGACAGGGGGCAGGGAGTGGGCAGTTCTTC
TRBV11-2	NA	NA	TRBJ2-7	CASSLVVGEAYEQYF	TGTGCCAGCAGCTTAGTCGTGGGGGAGGCCTACGAGCAGTACTTC
TRBV4-3	few	TRBD2	TRBJ2-5	CASSQVGLAGAKETQYF	TGCGCCAGCAGCCAAGTGGGCCTAGCGGGGGCCAAGGAGACCCAGTACTTC
TRBV6-6	NA	TRBD2	TRBJ2-1	CASARLADLYNEQFF	TGTGCCAGCGCCAGGCTAGCGGACCTCTACAATGAGCAGTTCTTC
TRBV12-5	NA	TRBD1	TRBJ2-1	CASGSGGAYNEQFF	TGTGCTAGTGGCTCAGGGGGCGCCTACAATGAGCAGTTCTTC
TRBV11-2	few	TRBD2	TRBJ2-1	CASSLESSAVAGALKQFF	TGTGCCAGCAGCTTAGAATCGTCAGCGGTAGCGGGGGCCCTCAAGCAGTTCTTC
TRBV5-1	NA	TRBD2	TRBJ2-5	CASSPGGVRWTQYF	TGCGCCAGCAGCCCGGGGGGGGTTCGGTGGACCCAGTACTTC